The next 17 T cell receptor beta chains were all read from a single sample in a study of response to subunit inactivated influenza vaccine. TCRdb ran MiXCR on the RT-PCR reads and lists one entry per CDR3 protein. Of more than 400,000 distinct CDR3 sequences listed, more than 7% are singletons. The source was PBMCs from blood, collected around 25 months after vaccination. Every receptor here comes from a man in his fifties or sixties who received an inactivated influenza vaccine.

This clonotype was detected only a few times. The rearrangement uses TRBV7-9 and TRBJ2-7, with TRBD1 matching over 8 bases. V trimming: 1 base; J trimming: 6 bases; junction bases outside the gene matches: 5. The CDR3 runs to 14 residues. The germline CDR1 and CDR2 sequences are SEHNR and FQNEAQ (reference sequence). The CDR3 DNA reads TGTGCCAGCAGCTTAGAGGGGACAGGAACCGAGCAGTACTTC. It yields the protein CASSLEGTGTEQYF.

This clonotype was seen only a few times. This chain joins TRBV27 and TRBJ2-3; TRBD2 aligns across 11 bases. There are 19 residues in the CDR3. CDR1 and CDR2 from the germline V gene are MNHEY and SMNVEV (reference sequence). The V segment lost 4 bases and the J segment 2 bases; nucleotides outside the gene matches: 14. The CDR3 protein is CASSSDHVLAGVITDTQYF. The CDR3 DNA follows: TGTGCCAGCAGTTCCGATCATGTACTAGCGGGGGTGATCACAGATACGCAGTATTTT.

This clonotype was counted a few times. The rearrangement joins TRBV3-1 to TRBJ2-5; D is ambiguous. V was clipped by 6 bases and J by 0 bases, with 14 bases between them. Germline V gives CDR1 LGHDT, CDR2 YNNKEL (reference sequence). This CDR3 contains 15 residues. CDR3 protein: CASRRTTYNQETQYF. CDR3 in DNA: TGTGCCAGCAGGCGTACAACGTACAACCAAGAGACCCAGTACTTC.

This clonotype was picked up many times. The chain uses TRBV7-2 and TRBJ2-7, with 7 bases aligning to TRBD1. This CDR3 comprises 14 residues. With 2 bases clipped from V and 2 bases from J, the junction kept 3 bases outside the gene matches. Germline V CDR1 and CDR2: SGHTA, FQGNSA. The CDR3 reads CASSLTGAPYEQYF. Here the CDR3 DNA reads TGTGCCAGCAGCTTAACAGGGGCCCCCTACGAGCAGTACTTC.

Only a few counts were recorded for this clonotype. The chain has TRBV27 and TRBJ2-1, with D tentatively TRBD2 (5 bases). V was trimmed by 2 bases and J by 8 bases, leaving 16 bases between them. The CDR3 runs 15 residues. Germline V gene sequence: CDR1 MNHEY, CDR2 SMNVEV (reference sequence). CDR3: CASSLNPPAGHEQFF. The CDR3 DNA reads TGTGCCAGCAGTTTAAACCCCCCGGCGGGCCATGAGCAGTTCTTC.

CDR3 coding DNA: TGTGCCAGCAGTTTATTCCCGAACACTGAAGCTTTCTTT. Translation gives CASSLFPNTEAFF. The chain employs TRBV27 and TRBJ1-1, with D unclear. In germline, CDR1 is MNHEY, CDR2 SMNVEV (reference sequence). The CDR3 runs 13 residues. The ends were cut back, 1 base at V and 1 base at J, with 4 bases in the middle.

DNA of the CDR3: TGTGCCAGCAGTTATCACAGGGGGCCAAACAATGAGCAGTTCTTC. The encoded protein is CASSYHRGPNNEQFF. This chain connects TRBV6-2 or TRBV6-3 to TRBJ2-1, with 9 positions matching TRBD1. Germline V lookup: CDR1 MNHEY, CDR2 SVGEGT. The V segment lost 3 bases and the J segment 5 bases; nucleotides outside the gene matches: 5. The CDR3 is 15 amino acids.

This clonotype was observed at least ten times. The DNA is omitted, as the CDR3 cannot be located on it reliably, and the CDR3 follows TCRdb's listing. The chain couples TRBV27 to TRBJ1-1; no DNA check was done on the table's D call, TRBD1. The CDR3 region is 13 residues in length, termini included. CDR1 and CDR2 (germline): MNHEY, SMNVEV (reference sequence). The CDR3 is CASSTSGGGVPFF.

The chain has TRBV27 and TRBJ2-7; D not resolved. V shed 7 bases and J shed 2 bases, with 21 bases lying between them. The CDR3 runs 16 residues. Per germline, CDR1 MNHEY and CDR2 SMNVEV (reference sequence). The CDR3 reads CASMTSGGVRTYEQYF. The CDR3 bases are TGTGCCAGCATGACGTCCGGCGGCGTGCGAACCTACGAGCAGTACTTC.

This clonotype came up a few times. The chain combines TRBV9 with TRBJ2-7, with TRBD1 identical over 7 bases. The CDR3 covers 14 residues. Trimming took 3 bases from V and 5 from J; bases not matched to a gene: 8. Per the germline V gene, CDR1 is SGDLS and CDR2 is YYNGEE. In nucleotides, the CDR3 is TGTGCCAGCAGCGCGGGGCCGGGACAGCACGAGCAGTACTTC. This encodes CASSAGPGQHEQYF.

This clonotype was counted ten times or more. The chain employs TRBV5-1 and TRBJ2-7; possibly TRBD1 for D (6 bases). Trimming pared 0 bases from V and 5 bases from J, leaving 12 bases between. CDR1 and CDR2 (germline): SGHRS, YFSETQ. CDR3 length equals 14 residues. CDR3 region: CASSLGTKGDEQYF. CDR3 in DNA: TGCGCCAGCAGCTTGGGGACAAAGGGGGACGAGCAGTACTTC.

This rearrangement joins TRBV5-1 to TRBJ2-7, with 8 nucleotides matching TRBD2. The CDR3 has 15 residues. The germline V gene has CDR1 SGHRS and CDR2 YFSETQ. V dropped 0 bases and J dropped 12; count of bases not matched to a gene: 14. Here the CDR3 reads CASSLASGGPSEVYF. The CDR3 DNA sequence: TGCGCCAGCAGCTTGGCTTCGGGAGGGCCCTCAGAGGTGTACTTC. Using reference TRBV5-1 and TRBJ2-7 for the parts outside the CDR3, the full variable domain is KAGVTQTPRYLIKTRGQQVTLSCSPISGHRSVSWYQQTPGQGLQFLFEYFSETQRNKGNFPGRFSGRQFSNSRSEMNVSTLELGDSALYLCASSLASGGPSEVYFGPGTRLTVT.

This clonotype was observed a few times. The chain carries TRBV5-6 and TRBJ1-5; D unresolved. Germline V gene data show CDR1 as SGHDT and CDR2 as YYEEEE. CDR3 length: 15 amino acids. The germline V and J ends were trimmed by 3 bases and 0 bases, with 10 bases remaining between them. The CDR3 reads CASSSGRYSNQPQHF. Here the CDR3 DNA reads TGTGCCAGCAGCTCAGGCCGATATAGCAATCAGCCCCAGCATTTT. Filled out from reference TRBV5-6 and TRBJ1-5, the complete variable domain reads DAGVTQSPTHLIKTRGQQVTLRCSPKSGHDTVSWYQQALGQGPQFIFQYYEEEERQRGNFPDRFSGHQFPNYSSELNVNALLLGDSALYLCASSSGRYSNQPQHFGDGTRLSIL.

This clonotype occurred many times. This chain joins TRBV3-1 and TRBJ2-5; D remains unclear. This CDR3 is built from 15 residues. V shed 1 base and J shed 2 bases, with 11 bases lying between them. Per the germline V gene, CDR1 is LGHDT and CDR2 is YNNKEL (reference sequence). The CDR3: CASSQVPSPQETQYF. CDR3 coding DNA: TGTGCCAGCAGCCAAGTACCTTCCCCACAAGAGACCCAGTACTTC.

This clonotype was picked up a small number of times. The chain couples TRBV5-1 to TRBJ1-1; 7 bases line up with TRBD1. V gave up 4 bases and J gave up 2 bases; unmatched junction bases: 11. This CDR3 is 16 amino acids long. CDR1 SGHRS and CDR2 YFSETQ come from the germline V gene. The CDR3 DNA follows: TGCGCCAGCAGCGCAGAAACGGGACAGCAAAACACTGAAGCTTTCTTT. This translates into CASSAETGQQNTEAFF.

This clonotype was seen repeatedly, ten times or more. This chain joins TRBV9 and TRBJ2-2; the D gene is possibly TRBD2 (6 bases). This CDR3 spans 13 amino acids. Germline assignment: CDR1 SGDLS and CDR2 YYNGEE. V was shortened by 2 bases and J by 5 bases, with 7 bases between the two germline ends. CDR3 sequence: CASSVRGTGELFF. CDR3 in DNA: TGTGCCAGCAGCGTCCGGGGGACCGGGGAGCTGTTTTTT.

This clonotype showed up many times. The rearrangement uses TRBV2 and TRBJ2-4, with a tentative D call TRBD2 (7 bases). The CDR3 totals 12 residues. V was trimmed by 8 bases and J by 9 bases, leaving 14 bases between them. Germline V gene sequence: CDR1 SNHLY, CDR2 FYNNEI. The CDR3 nucleotides read TGTGCCAGCGTGGGGGGCGGGGGCATTCAGTACTTC. Translating gives CASVGGGGIQYF.